This T cell receptor (beta chain) was profiled in a study of graft-versus-host responses after intestinal transplantation. The authors seeded approximately 200,000 CFSE-labeled responder cells together with approximately 200,000 irradiated stimulator cells tagged with violet dye. Sorting was performed after the reaction on proliferating CFSE-low CD3+CD4+ and CD3+CD8+ responders. By share, this clone counts as medium-sized. TCRdb's table, derived via immunoSEQ multiplex PCR, lists solely in-frame clones and lacks some. The sample lists 6,000 to 9,000 clones, less than 40% occurring once. The CDR3 has 13 amino acids. Germline V gene sequence: CDR1 SGHTA, CDR2 FQGNSA. V shed 1 base and J shed 7 bases, with 10 bases lying between them.

Sequenced here: alloreactive CD4+ T cells from a mixed lymphocyte reaction culture, sampled before transplantation. Subset described: CFSE-low proliferating T cells sorted from roughly six-day pre-transplant mixed lymphocyte reaction (GvH or HvG direction). The chain uses TRBV7-2 and TRBJ2-5; D is possibly TRBD1 (6 bases). The clonotype originates from a human patient who was an organ donor for intestinal transplantation. The CDR3 nucleotides read TGTGCCAGCAGCTTAGGGACCAGGGGGACCCAGTACTTC. Protein: CASSLGTRGTQYF.